The entry that follows covers one T cell receptor beta chain sequence. Its antigen is undetermined. V lost 6 bases and J lost 0; bases outside the gene matches: 6. The CDR3 loop spans 14 amino acids. CDR1 is SQVTM and CDR2 is ANQGSEA in the germline V gene. The source of the sample is a study of T-cell reconstitution after alpha-beta-depleted transplantation in children. Findings and caveats of the study: Certain patients had high TCRbeta diversity at day 60, and it came from recipient T cells and thymic progenitors that survived. Reportedly, roughly two months post-transplant, alpha-beta T cells arose from several hundred expanded graft clones. Once a year had passed after transplant, T-cell counts and diversity came mostly from newly produced T cells.

Using unique molecular identifiers, the investigators prepared the TCRbeta library. Via MiXCR, TCRdb re-called the PCR reads, giving one row per CDR3 protein. Of roughly 200,000 distinct CDR3 sequences in the sample, around 9.2% were seen once. This clonotype was sampled from a male patient aged 2 to 9 who had a stem cell transplant for acute myeloid leukemia, so the T cells may come from the graft donor. Sequences were derived from PBMCs, mostly from graft donor cells, sampled 360 days after TCRalphabeta/CD19-depleted stem cell transplant. The V call is TRBV29-1, the J call TRBJ2-7, with 9 bases fitting TRBD2. The CDR3 reads CSVPRSGSSYEQYF. CDR3 sequence (DNA): TGCAGCGTCCCGCGTAGCGGGAGCTCCTACGAGCAGTACTTC.